Shown below are 31 T cell receptor beta chains from a single sample sequenced in a study of T cells after yellow fever vaccination. TCRdb reanalysed the 5' RACE reads using MiXCR and keeps one entry per CDR3 protein. The data contain some 300,000 distinct CDR3 sequences, around 10% of them singletons. Sample: CD4+ T cells sorted from PBMCs, taken 5 days after the yellow fever booster vaccination. These TCRs come from a man aged 18-30 years who received the YFV17D yellow fever vaccine.

This clonotype was detected ten times or more. The J gene is TRBJ2-4, the V gene TRBV2; 11 nucleotides line up with TRBD1. With V trimmed by 7 bases and J by 0 bases, 14 bases remained unmatched. The CDR3 runs to 19 residues. CDR1 is SNHLY and CDR2 is FYNNEI in the germline V gene. CDR3 loop: CASTGDRGILRGAKNIQYF. CDR3 nucleotides: TGTGCCAGCACCGGGGACAGGGGGATTCTACGAGGAGCCAAAAACATTCAGTACTTC.

The rearrangement links TRBV24-1 to TRBJ2-7; D gene ambiguous. The CDR3 length is 16 residues. In germline, CDR1 is KGHDR, CDR2 SFDVKD. V was cut by 2 bases and J by 3 bases, with 16 bases left in between. The CDR3 nucleotides read TGTGCCACCAGTGATTCGGGCAGGAGTCTCGACTACGAGCAGTACTTC. This codes for CATSDSGRSLDYEQYF.

The chain has TRBV6-5 and TRBJ1-2; TRBD1 matches 9 bases. Germline CDR1 reads MNHEY; CDR2 reads SVGAGI. V shed 8 bases, J shed 8 bases, and the junction held 9 bases outside the gene matches. The CDR3 spans 13 residues. The CDR3 loop is CASARTGVRGYTF. CDR3 nucleotide sequence: TGTGCCAGCGCCAGGACAGGGGTCAGGGGCTACACCTTC.

The chain has TRBV19 and TRBJ1-2; 9 nucleotides line up with TRBD1. The CDR3 covers 16 residues. Germline CDR1 LNHDA, CDR2 SQIVND (reference sequence). The ends lost 5 bases at V and 6 bases at J; junction bases unmatched: 13. The DNA of the CDR3 is TGTGCCAGTAGTCCTCACTCCGGGACAGGGCGGAATGGCTACACCTTC. Translated, it gives CASSPHSGTGRNGYTF. Drawing the rest from reference TRBV19 and TRBJ1-2, the complete variable domain is DGGITQSPKYLFRKEGQNVTLSCEQNLNHDAMYWYRQDPGQGLRLIYYSQIVNDFQKGDIAEGYSVSREKKESFPLTVTSAQKNPTAFYLCASSPHSGTGRNGYTFGSGTRLTVV.

The gene calls are TRBV7-6 and TRBJ2-5; D might be TRBD2 (5 bases). The CDR3 spans 15 residues. Trimming removed 3 bases from V and 2 bases from J, with 13 bases in between. Germline lookup yields CDR1 SGHVS and CDR2 FNYEAQ. CDR3 region: CASSLMDLIQETQYF. The CDR3 coding sequence is TGTGCCAGCAGCTTGATGGACTTGATTCAAGAGACCCAGTACTTC. The complete variable domain, with remaining parts taken from reference TRBV7-6 and TRBJ2-5, reads GAGVSQSPRYKVTKRGQDVALRCDPISGHVSLYWYRQALGQGPEFLTYFNYEAQQDKSGLPNDRFSAERPEGSISTLTIQRTEQRDSAMYRCASSLMDLIQETQYFGPGTRLLVL.

The sample holds many counts of this clonotype. This chain links TRBV7-8 with TRBJ1-5, with D maybe TRBD1 (5 bases). The CDR3 consists of 15 residues. The germline CDR1 and CDR2 sequences are SGHVS and FQNEAQ. V was pared by 1 base and J by 2 bases, with 9 bases between. CDR3 sequence reads: CASSLGRVGNQPQHF. In nucleotides, the CDR3 is TGTGCCAGCAGCTTAGGCAGGGTCGGCAATCAGCCCCAGCATTTT.

The chain links TRBV5-6 to TRBJ2-6; D gene uncertain. Looked up from germline, CDR1 is SGHDT and CDR2 is YYEEEE. Deletions cut 1 base from V and 1 base from J, with 6 bases between. There are 15 residues in the CDR3. The CDR3 region has the DNA TGTGCCAGCAGCTTGATTGTTTCTGGGGCCAACGTCCTGACTTTC. It specifies CASSLIVSGANVLTF.

The chain is built from TRBV4-1 and TRBJ1-1; 9 bases agree with TRBD1. The J segment lost 3 bases and the V segment lost 4 bases, leaving 6 bases of the junction unmatched. Germline CDR1 MGHRA, CDR2 YSYEKL. The CDR3 totals 15 residues. CDR3 sequence (DNA): TGCGCCAGCAGCCTCCGACAGGGGGTATACACTGAAGCTTTCTTT. It specifies CASSLRQGVYTEAFF.

This clonotype has more than one count but fewer than ten. The chain is built from TRBV5-1 and TRBJ2-1, with 7 bases aligning to TRBD2. The CDR3 is made up of 15 amino acids. With 3 bases clipped from V and 2 bases from J, the junction kept 5 bases outside the gene matches. Germline V gene lookup returns CDR1 SGHRS and CDR2 YFSETQ. The CDR3 DNA reads TGCGCCAGCAGCTCTCTAGCGGAAACCTACAATGAGCAGTTCTTC. Protein: CASSSLAETYNEQFF.

This clonotype has just one count. At one of its ends the junction is not consistent with the germline gene, which may arise from a read error. The CDR3 region is CASQKGPLDTVELFF. The CDR3 region has the DNA TGTGCCAGCCAAAAGGGGCCTTTGGACACCGTGGAGCTGTTTTTT. This chain connects TRBV18 to TRBJ2-2, with D possibly being TRBD1 (5 bases). The CDR3 runs to 15 residues. CDR1 and CDR2 from the germline V gene are KGHSH and LQKENI.

The table lists this clonotype with a few counts. V and J are TRBV5-6 and TRBJ2-7; D is ambiguous. Trimming took 2 bases from V and 3 from J, leaving 6 bases between them. Germline V gene lookup returns CDR1 SGHDT and CDR2 YYEEEE. The CDR3 loop spans 12 amino acids. For the CDR3, the DNA is TGTGCCAGCAGCTTAGGTAACTACGAGCAGTACGTC. Amino acids: CASSLGNYEQYV.

This clonotype was picked up many times. J is TRBJ2-2 and V is TRBV7-3, with D unclear. Germline-derived CDR1 and CDR2 are SGHTA and FQGTGA. CDR3 length: 15 amino acids. V was shortened by 1 base and J by 1 base, with 7 bases between the two germline ends. CDR3 region: CASSLSGGNTGELFF. The DNA of the CDR3 is TGTGCCAGCAGCTTAAGTGGTGGGAACACCGGGGAGCTGTTTTTT.

This clonotype was seen many times. This chain uses TRBV5-6 with TRBJ1-1, with TRBD1 matching over 9 bases. The CDR3 covers 14 residues. Germline assignment: CDR1 SGHDT and CDR2 YYEEEE. V was clipped by 3 bases and J by 5 bases; unmatched bases: 5. The CDR3 is CASSWGQGWTEAFF. The DNA of the CDR3 is TGTGCCAGCAGCTGGGGACAGGGTTGGACTGAAGCTTTCTTT.

This clonotype has a handful of counts. This sequence joins TRBV6-5 and TRBJ1-1, with D possibly matching TRBD1 (5 bases). Deletions cut 3 bases from V and 4 bases from J, with 12 bases between. CDR3 size: 14 residues. Germline V gene data show CDR1 as MNHEY and CDR2 as SVGAGI. CDR3 sequence reads: CASSYRGDGTEAFF. In DNA, the CDR3 is TGTGCCAGCAGTTATCGAGGGGACGGCACTGAAGCTTTCTTT.

The rearrangement joins TRBV6-5 to TRBJ2-7, with 10 positions matching TRBD1. The CDR3 totals 15 residues. Germline CDR1 and CDR2: MNHEY and SVGAGI. J gave up 4 bases and V 0 bases, and 3 bases lay outside the gene matches. CDR3 sequence reads: CASSYSGTGEYEQYF. In DNA, the CDR3 is TGTGCCAGCAGTTACTCAGGGACAGGGGAGTACGAGCAGTACTTC.

V and J are TRBV2 and TRBJ2-2; 7 nucleotides line up with TRBD1. V was clipped by 5 bases and J by 5 bases; unmatched bases: 8. CDR3 length: 15 residues. Germline values: CDR1 SNHLY, CDR2 FYNNEI. The CDR3 DNA follows: TGTGCCAGCAGTTACCTAGGGGGCGGAACCGGGGAGCTGTTTTTT. It translates to CASSYLGGGTGELFF.

The gene calls are TRBV7-2 and TRBJ1-1; 7 bases map to TRBD1. The germline V gene has CDR1 SGHTA and CDR2 FQGNSA. J gave up 0 bases and V 6 bases, and 10 bases lay outside the gene matches. This CDR3 is 16 amino acids long. CDR3 amino acids: CASSQNRGHLNTEAFF. The CDR3 nucleotides read TGTGCCAGCAGTCAGAACAGGGGACATTTGAACACTGAAGCTTTCTTT. Supplemented by reference TRBV7-2 and TRBJ1-1, the full variable domain reads GAGVSQSPSNKVTEKGKDVELRCDPISGHTALYWYRQSLGQGLEFLIYFQGNSAPDKSGLPSDRFSAERTGGSVSTLTIQRTQQEDSAVYLCASSQNRGHLNTEAFFGQGTRLTVV.

This clonotype has only a few counts. The CDR3 DNA reads as TGTGCCAGCAGTGAAGCGGCCATCTCCTACGAGCAGTACTTC. Translating gives CASSEAAISYEQYF. The V and J genes are TRBV2 and TRBJ2-7; no firm D call. V was pared by 0 bases and J by 0 bases, with 6 bases between. The CDR3 spans 14 residues. Per germline, CDR1 SNHLY and CDR2 FYNNEI.

The chain joins TRBV6-2 or TRBV6-3 to TRBJ2-5; 7 nucleotides agree with TRBD2. Germline lookup yields CDR1 MNHEY and CDR2 SVGEGT. The V gene end was trimmed by 2 bases and the J gene end by 4 bases; junction bases not matched to a gene: 7. The CDR3 totals 15 residues. DNA for the CDR3: TGTGCCAGCAGTTACGGGACTACCCACCCAGAGACCCAGTACTTC. This codes for CASSYGTTHPETQYF.

This clonotype was counted between two and nine times. V gene TRBV6-5 combines with J gene TRBJ1-4; D is unresolved. The CDR3 runs 15 residues. Germline CDR1 is MNHEY and CDR2 is SVGAGI. Trimming took off 2 bases at V and 2 bases at J, with 9 bases between the two ends. CDR3 DNA sequence: TGTGCCAGCAGTTACGCGACCGGGACTAATGAAAAACTGTTTTTT. As protein: CASSYATGTNEKLFF.

For this clonotype: A read error may be the cause here, since a much bigger clone is one base away. The chain employs TRBV10-3 and TRBJ2-2; D is unclear. This CDR3 is built from 15 residues. Germline lookup yields CDR1 ENHRY and CDR2 SYGVKD. The ends were cut back, 0 bases at V and 3 bases at J, with 8 bases in the middle. CDR3: CAISESGPDTGELFF. The DNA for the CDR3 is TGTGCCATCAGTGAGTCCGGCCCGGACACCGGGGAGCTGTTTTTT.

This chain links TRBV10-3 with TRBJ2-5, with 10 positions matching TRBD1. The CDR3 extends over 15 amino acids. Looked up from germline, CDR1 is ENHRY and CDR2 is SYGVKD. V lost 6 bases and J lost 4; bases outside the gene matches: 8. The CDR3 sequence: CAISHGQGGGETQYF. DNA of the CDR3: TGTGCCATCAGCCATGGACAGGGGGGAGGAGAGACCCAGTACTTC.

This clonotype was seen a handful of times. CDR3 DNA: TGTGCCAGCAGCTTAGCGGGACTAGTCGGATACGAGCAGTACTTC. This translates into CASSLAGLVGYEQYF. The V call is TRBV7-2, the J call TRBJ2-7; 8 bases agree with TRBD2. V trimming: 0 bases; J trimming: 4 bases; junction bases outside the gene matches: 5. The CDR3 length is 15 residues. CDR1 is SGHTA, CDR2 FQGNSA, per germline.

V is TRBV3-1 and J is TRBJ1-2; D gene uncertain. This CDR3 region has 14 residues. The V end was cut by 4 bases, the J end by 2 bases, with 11 bases between. Germline V gives CDR1 LGHDT, CDR2 YNNKEL (reference sequence). CDR3 region: CASSRLTTNYGYTF. The DNA for the CDR3 is TGTGCCAGCAGCCGCCTGACGACCAACTATGGCTACACCTTC.

This clonotype was observed at least ten times. The chain's CDR3 is CASKLAGGDEQFF. The CDR3 coding sequence is TGTGCCAGCAAACTAGCGGGGGGAGATGAGCAGTTCTTC. The genes are TRBV5-4 and TRBJ2-1; TRBD2 matches at 12 bases. The CDR3 extends over 13 amino acids. Germline trimming cut 6 bases from V and 8 bases from J; bases unmatched to any gene: 3. Per germline, CDR1 SGHNT and CDR2 YYREEE (reference sequence).

This clonotype was counted a few times. The chain combines TRBV19 with TRBJ1-5, with 7 bases aligning to TRBD1. Looked up from germline, CDR1 is LNHDA and CDR2 is SQIVND (reference sequence). The junction had 10 bases not matched to a gene; V was cut back by 11 bases and J by 0 bases. The CDR3 contains 15 residues. CDR3 in DNA: TGTGCCTGCGACCCACAGGGGAATAGCAATCAGCCCCAGCATTTT. It translates to CACDPQGNSNQPQHF.

There are many counts of this clonotype. The gene calls are TRBV12-3 or TRBV12-4 and TRBJ1-5; TRBD1 is a possible D gene (6 bases). CDR3 length equals 15 residues. V lost 3 bases to trimming and J lost 3 bases, with 12 bases between them. This CDR3 is CASSLVNRVNQPQHF. CDR3 nucleotide sequence: TGTGCCAGCAGTTTGGTCAACAGGGTCAATCAGCCCCAGCATTTT.

A few counts support this clonotype. V is TRBV12-3 or TRBV12-4 and J is TRBJ1-5; TRBD1 might be the D (5 bases). V lost 0 bases, J lost 7 bases, and 7 bases lay in between. The CDR3 has 13 amino acids. CDR3 coding DNA: TGTGCCAGCAGTTTAGCCAGGGCCCAGCCCCAGCATTTT. Translated: CASSLARAQPQHF.

This rearrangement joins TRBV20-1 to TRBJ1-6; 12 bases are shared with TRBD1. V dropped 7 bases and J dropped 7; count of bases not matched to a gene: 8. Germline-derived CDR1 and CDR2 are DFQATT and SNEGSKA (reference sequence). The CDR3 sequence is 15 residues long. The DNA of the CDR3 is TGCAGTGTCCTGGGACAGGGGGCTAGAAATTCACCCCTCCACTTT. Its translation: CSVLGQGARNSPLHF.

This clonotype was detected many times. This chain uses TRBV7-9 with TRBJ1-1; D is possibly TRBD1 (6 bases). Per the germline V gene, CDR1 is SEHNR and CDR2 is FQNEAQ (reference sequence). Trimming stripped 6 bases from V and 6 bases from J, with 11 bases between. The CDR3 covers 12 residues. CDR3 nucleotides: TGTGCCAGCAGTTCAGGGGTCCCTGAAGCTTTCTTT. This gives the protein CASSSGVPEAFF.

The chain couples TRBV4-3 to TRBJ1-1, with D unresolved. Germline V gives CDR1 LGHNA, CDR2 YSLEER. V was cut by 0 bases and J by 11 bases, with 13 bases left in between. The CDR3 runs to 13 residues. CDR3 in amino acids: CASSQDIGRPAFF. In DNA, the CDR3 is TGCGCCAGCAGCCAAGATATCGGTAGGCCGGCTTTCTTT.